A single sample gave rise to the 22 T cell receptor beta chains below, sequenced in a study of radiotherapy plus CTLA-4 blockade in lung cancer. The assay was immunoSEQ multiplex PCR, and TCRdb's table has in-frame clones only and misses some. The repertoire holds 83,000 or so clones, with around 83% as singletons. The sample was peripheral blood, taken from a patient treated with radiotherapy plus ipilimumab. The source is a human donor with non-small cell lung cancer who had stable disease on radiotherapy plus ipilimumab.

This clone was seen just once. The chain couples TRBV4-1 to TRBJ1-5; possible D gene TRBD1, 6 bases. Trimming stripped 3 bases from V and 4 bases from J, with 13 bases between. The CDR3 covers 15 residues. Germline V CDR1 and CDR2: MGHRA, YSYEKL. CDR3 sequence (DNA): TGCGCCAGCAGCCACCTCGGGACACTTAATCAGCCCCAGCATTTT. Residues: CASSHLGTLNQPQHF.

The rearrangement joins TRBV19 to TRBJ1-3; tentatively, D is TRBD1 (6 bases). CDR3 length equals 17 residues. Trimming stripped 5 bases from V and 0 bases from J, with 17 bases between. The germline CDR1 and CDR2 sequences are LNHDA and SQIVND (reference sequence). The CDR3: CASSFQGLVDSGNTIYF. The CDR3 DNA reads as TGTGCCAGTAGTTTTCAGGGGCTAGTCGACTCTGGAAACACCATATATTTT.

This clone was picked up one time. Other DNA variants within this sample encode the same CDR3. The V gene is TRBV28, the J gene TRBJ2-7; possible D gene TRBD1, 5 bases. Trimming took off 8 bases at V and 0 bases at J, with 11 bases between the two ends. The CDR3 covers 13 residues. Per the germline V gene, CDR1 is MDHEN and CDR2 is SYDVKM. The CDR3 sequence is CASSPGPSYEQYF. CDR3 coding DNA: TGTGCCAGCTCTCCAGGGCCCTCCTACGAGCAGTACTTC. Variable domain in full (rest from reference TRBV28 and TRBJ2-7): DVKVTQSSRYLVKRTGEKVFLECVQDMDHENMFWYRQDPGLGLRLIYFSYDVKMKEKGDIPEGYSVSREKKERFSLILESASTNQTSMYLCASSPGPSYEQYFGPGTRLTVT.

V is TRBV9 and J is TRBJ2-4; 7 nucleotides line up with TRBD1. Trimming removed 3 bases from V and 1 base from J; junction bases left unmatched: 7. Looked up from germline, CDR1 is SGDLS and CDR2 is YYNGEE. CDR3 length equals 16 residues. CDR3 protein: CASSADRDRAKNIQYF. The CDR3, as DNA: TGTGCCAGCAGCGCAGACAGGGATCGGGCCAAAAACATTCAGTACTTC. Drawing the rest from reference TRBV9 and TRBJ2-4, the complete variable domain is DSGVTQTPKHLITATGQRVTLRCSPRSGDLSVYWYQQSLDQGLQFLIQYYNGEERAKGNILERFSAQQFPDLHSELNLSSLELGDSALYFCASSADRDRAKNIQYFGAGTRLSVL.

The chain links TRBV6-5 to TRBJ1-1; possibly TRBD1 for D (5 bases). V lost 2 bases to trimming and J lost 1 base, with 11 bases between them. The germline CDR1 and CDR2 sequences are MNHEY and SVGAGI. The CDR3 sequence is 15 residues long. CDR3 protein: CASSYDGGSNTEAFF. The CDR3 DNA is TGTGCCAGCAGTTACGACGGGGGTTCGAACACTGAAGCTTTCTTT.

CDR3 loop: CASSFPPEEALSSYEQYF. CDR3 in DNA: TGTGCCAGCAGTTTTCCCCCGGAGGAGGCACTCTCCTCCTACGAGCAGTACTTC. The V and J genes are TRBV28 and TRBJ2-7; D is perhaps TRBD2 (5 bases). Germline-derived CDR1 and CDR2 are MDHEN and SYDVKM. V was trimmed by 3 bases and J by 0 bases, leaving 21 bases between them. The CDR3 consists of 18 residues.

J is TRBJ2-3 and V is TRBV28; D might be TRBD2 (6 bases). The CDR3 spans 16 residues. Germline V gives CDR1 MDHEN, CDR2 SYDVKM. Trimming cost V 2 bases and J 2 bases, with 14 bases left between them. The CDR3 DNA is TGTGCCAGCAGTTTAAGTGCGGGACCAAACACAGATACGCAGTATTTT. Amino acids: CASSLSAGPNTDTQYF.

This clone was picked up one time. J is TRBJ2-4 and V is TRBV6-5; tentatively, D is TRBD1 or TRBD2 (5 bases each). Germline-derived CDR1 and CDR2 are MNHEY and SVGAGI. V gave up 0 bases and J gave up 5 bases, with 5 bases separating them. The CDR3 consists of 13 residues. The CDR3 reads CASSYSGQNIQYF. The CDR3 nucleotides read TGTGCCAGCAGTTACTCGGGACAAAACATTCAGTACTTC.

This chain uses TRBV7-9 with TRBJ2-7; maybe TRBD1 (5 bases). This CDR3 region has 14 residues. In germline, CDR1 is SEHNR, CDR2 FQNEAQ (reference sequence). The germline V and J ends were trimmed by 5 bases and 6 bases, with 17 bases remaining between them. The CDR3: CASSANRGKGEQYF. In nucleotides, the CDR3 is TGTGCCAGCAGCGCCAATAGGGGTAAGGGCGAGCAGTACTTC.

This chain links TRBV2 with TRBJ1-4; no reliable D call. Per germline, CDR1 SNHLY and CDR2 FYNNEI. This CDR3 has 12 amino acids. V lost 7 bases to trimming and J lost 3 bases, with 6 bases between them. The CDR3 DNA sequence: TGTGCCAGCACCAATCCTAATGAAAAACTGTTTTTT. Encoded protein: CASTNPNEKLFF.

The gene calls are TRBV5-1 and TRBJ1-4; the match to TRBD1 covers 8 bases. Germline assignment: CDR1 SGHRS and CDR2 YFSETQ. This CDR3 comprises 16 residues. Trimming took 2 bases from V and 3 from J; bases not matched to a gene: 6. CDR3 coding DNA: TGCGCCAGCAGCTTAGGACAGGGAAAAGCTAATGAAAAACTGTTTTTT. Translating gives CASSLGQGKANEKLFF. Supplemented by reference TRBV5-1 and TRBJ1-4, the full variable domain reads KAGVTQTPRYLIKTRGQQVTLSCSPISGHRSVSWYQQTPGQGLQFLFEYFSETQRNKGNFPGRFSGRQFSNSRSEMNVSTLELGDSALYLCASSLGQGKANEKLFFGSGTQLSVL.

The CDR3 nucleotides are TGTGCCAGCAGCCCGGGACAGGGGGAGGACATTCAGTACTTC. Protein: CASSPGQGEDIQYF. V is TRBV5-4 and J is TRBJ2-4, with TRBD1 identical over 11 bases. With V trimmed by 4 bases and J by 8 bases, 5 bases remained unmatched. Germline loops: CDR1 SGHNT, CDR2 YYREEE (reference sequence). The CDR3 is made up of 14 amino acids.

The V gene is TRBV29-1, the J gene TRBJ1-2; 7 bases agree with TRBD1. V was pared by 6 bases and J by 7 bases, with 8 bases of the junction left unmatched. The V gene's germline CDR1 is SQVTM and CDR2 ANQGSEA. The CDR3 is 12 amino acids. CDR3 loop: CSVATGPFGYTF. CDR3 bases: TGCAGCGTCGCGACAGGGCCATTTGGCTACACCTTC.

J is TRBJ2-1 and V is TRBV7-2; TRBD2 aligns across 8 bases. V shed 3 bases, J shed 0 bases, and the junction held 1 base outside the gene matches. The CDR3 length is 15 residues. Germline CDR1 reads SGHTA; CDR2 reads FQGNSA. CDR3 protein: CASSLSGGSYNEQFF. For the CDR3, the DNA is TGTGCCAGCAGCTTGAGCGGGGGCTCCTACAATGAGCAGTTCTTC. Variable domain in full (rest from reference TRBV7-2 and TRBJ2-1): GAGVSQSPSNKVTEKGKDVELRCDPISGHTALYWYRQSLGQGLEFLIYFQGNSAPDKSGLPSDRFSAERTGGSVSTLTIQRTQQEDSAVYLCASSLSGGSYNEQFFGPGTRLTVL.

The V and J genes are TRBV4-1 and TRBJ1-2; 11 positions agree with TRBD1. The germline gives CDR1 MGHRA, CDR2 YSYEKL. V gave up 0 bases and J gave up 3 bases; unmatched junction bases: 9. The CDR3 covers 18 residues. The CDR3 region has the DNA TGCGCCAGCAGCCAAGATTTGGGGACAGGGGGGAAATACTATGGCTACACCTTC. It is translated as CASSQDLGTGGKYYGYTF.

The chain employs TRBV5-6 and TRBJ1-2; 8 positions agree with TRBD1. The germline V gene encodes CDR1 SGHDT and CDR2 YYEEEE. The CDR3 loop spans 15 amino acids. V shed 4 bases and J 8 bases; nucleotides not matched to a gene: 13. In nucleotides, the CDR3 is TGTGCCAGCAGCAACCGGGACAGGTTCGCTATGGGCTACACCTTC. Residues: CASSNRDRFAMGYTF.

The chain is built from TRBV2 and TRBJ2-7, with 7 bases matching TRBD2. The CDR3 is 14 amino acids. J lost 3 bases, V lost 5 bases, and 7 bases had no gene match. CDR1 and CDR2 from the germline V gene are SNHLY and FYNNEI. CDR3 residues: CASSLGLGSYEQYF. CDR3 nucleotide sequence: TGTGCCAGCAGTCTAGGACTAGGGAGCTACGAGCAGTACTTC.

The genes are TRBV6-1 and TRBJ1-1; possible D gene TRBD1, 5 bases. Germline lookup yields CDR1 MNHNS and CDR2 SASEGT. The CDR3 consists of 13 residues. Trimming pared 9 bases from V and 3 bases from J, leaving 14 bases between. Here the CDR3 DNA reads TGTGCCAGTAGGGACGGTTTCGACACTGAAGCTTTCTTT. Translating it yields CASRDGFDTEAFF.

The chain uses TRBV5-5 and TRBJ1-6; D is unclear. V dropped 0 bases and J dropped 5 bases, with 15 bases sitting between them. Germline V gene sequence: CDR1 SGHKS, CDR2 YYEKEE (reference sequence). The CDR3 consists of 17 residues. The CDR3 loop is CASSLVPPHGNNSPLHF. The CDR3 DNA sequence: TGTGCCAGCAGCTTGGTACCACCACACGGAAATAATTCACCCCTCCACTTT.

The V gene is TRBV9, the J gene TRBJ2-1; 7 bases map to TRBD2. CDR1 and CDR2 (germline): SGDLS, YYNGEE. Germline trimming cut 0 bases from V and 4 bases from J; bases unmatched to any gene: 7. The CDR3 consists of 16 residues. The CDR3 sequence: CASSVDGGSTYNEQFF. The CDR3 DNA sequence: TGTGCCAGCAGCGTAGACGGCGGGAGCACTTACAATGAGCAGTTCTTC. Based on the CDR3 plus reference TRBV9 and TRBJ2-1, the full variable domain is DSGVTQTPKHLITATGQRVTLRCSPRSGDLSVYWYQQSLDQGLQFLIQYYNGEERAKGNILERFSAQQFPDLHSELNLSSLELGDSALYFCASSVDGGSTYNEQFFGPGTRLTVL.

V and J are TRBV7-8 and TRBJ2-5; D may be TRBD2 (6 bases). CDR1 and CDR2 from the germline V gene are SGHVS and FQNEAQ. The CDR3 sequence is 14 residues long. The V gene lost 1 base and the J gene lost 2 bases, with 8 bases spanning the gap. In DNA, the CDR3 is TGTGCCAGCAGCTTAGGGAGGGCACAAGAGACCCAGTACTTC. The encoded protein is CASSLGRAQETQYF.

In this sample, this clone turned up once. The gene calls are TRBV30 and TRBJ2-1; 9 positions match TRBD2. Trimming took 0 bases from V and 7 from J; bases not matched to a gene: 4. From germline, CDR1 is GTSNPN and CDR2 SVGIG (reference sequence). The CDR3 covers 14 residues. In nucleotides, the CDR3 is TGTGCCTGGAGTGTAGCGGGGGGCTCTAATGAGCAGTTCTTC. Translation gives CAWSVAGGSNEQFF.